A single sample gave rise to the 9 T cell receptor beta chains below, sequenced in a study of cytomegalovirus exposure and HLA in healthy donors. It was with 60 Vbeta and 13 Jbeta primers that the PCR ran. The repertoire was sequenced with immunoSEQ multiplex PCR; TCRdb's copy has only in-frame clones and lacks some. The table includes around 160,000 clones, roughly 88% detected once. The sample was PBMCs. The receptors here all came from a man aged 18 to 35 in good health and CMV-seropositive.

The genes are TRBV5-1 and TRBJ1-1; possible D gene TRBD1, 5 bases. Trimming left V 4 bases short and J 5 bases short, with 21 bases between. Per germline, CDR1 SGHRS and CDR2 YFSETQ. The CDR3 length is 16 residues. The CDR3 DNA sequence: TGCGCCAGCAGCCCCGGACACCCCCAACTGGGGACTGAAGCTTTCTTT. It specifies CASSPGHPQLGTEAFF. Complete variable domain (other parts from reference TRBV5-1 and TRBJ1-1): KAGVTQTPRYLIKTRGQQVTLSCSPISGHRSVSWYQQTPGQGLQFLFEYFSETQRNKGNFPGRFSGRQFSNSRSEMNVSTLELGDSALYLCASSPGHPQLGTEAFFGQGTRLTVV.

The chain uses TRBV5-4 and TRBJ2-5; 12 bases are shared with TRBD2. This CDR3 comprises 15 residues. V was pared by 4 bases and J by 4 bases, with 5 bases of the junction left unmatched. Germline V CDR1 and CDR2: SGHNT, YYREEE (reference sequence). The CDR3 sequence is CASSQPGLAGETQYF. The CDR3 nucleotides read TGTGCCAGCAGCCAGCCGGGACTAGCGGGAGAGACCCAGTACTTC. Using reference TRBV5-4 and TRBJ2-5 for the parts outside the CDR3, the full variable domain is ETGVTQSPTHLIKTRGQQVTLRCSSQSGHNTVSWYQQALGQGPQFIFQYYREEENGRGNFPPRFSGLQFPNYSSELNVNALELDDSALYLCASSQPGLAGETQYFGPGTRLLVL.

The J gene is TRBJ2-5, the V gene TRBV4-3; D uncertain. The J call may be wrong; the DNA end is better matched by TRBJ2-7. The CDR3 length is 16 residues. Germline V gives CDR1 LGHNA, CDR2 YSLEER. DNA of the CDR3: TGCGCCAGCAGCCAAGCTATTAACTGGGCCTCGTACGAGCAGTACTTC. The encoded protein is CASSQAINWASYEQYF.

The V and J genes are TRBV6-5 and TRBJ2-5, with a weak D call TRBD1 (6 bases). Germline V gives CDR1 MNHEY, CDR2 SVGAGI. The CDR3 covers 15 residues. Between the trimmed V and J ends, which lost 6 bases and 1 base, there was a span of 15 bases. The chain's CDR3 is CASSRTARFQETQYF. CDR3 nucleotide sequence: TGTGCCAGCAGCCGGACAGCCCGATTCCAAGAGACCCAGTACTTC.

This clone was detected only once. CDR3 amino acids: CASSGPGLAGVADTQYF. CDR3 DNA sequence: TGCGCCAGCAGTGGCCCCGGACTAGCGGGGGTGGCAGATACGCAGTATTTT. The chain employs TRBV10-1 and TRBJ2-3; 13 nucleotides line up with TRBD2. CDR1 WNHNN and CDR2 SYGVQD come from the germline V gene (reference sequence). V gave up 4 bases and J gave up 4 bases; unmatched junction bases: 8. This CDR3 is built from 17 residues.

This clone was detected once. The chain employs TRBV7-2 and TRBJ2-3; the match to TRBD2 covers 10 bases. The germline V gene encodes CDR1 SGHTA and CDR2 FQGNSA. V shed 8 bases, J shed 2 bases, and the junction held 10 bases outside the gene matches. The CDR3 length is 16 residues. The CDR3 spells CASSENSGGFTDTQYF. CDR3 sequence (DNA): TGTGCCAGCTCGGAAAATAGCGGGGGGTTCACAGATACGCAGTATTTT. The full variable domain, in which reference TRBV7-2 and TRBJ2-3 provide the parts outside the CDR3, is GAGVSQSPSNKVTEKGKDVELRCDPISGHTALYWYRQSLGQGLEFLIYFQGNSAPDKSGLPSDRFSAERTGGSVSTLTIQRTQQEDSAVYLCASSENSGGFTDTQYFGPGTRLTVL.

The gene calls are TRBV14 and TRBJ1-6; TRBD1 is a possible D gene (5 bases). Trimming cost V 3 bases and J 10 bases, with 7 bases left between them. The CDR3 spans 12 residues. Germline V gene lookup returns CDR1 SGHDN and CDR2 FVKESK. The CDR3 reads CASSHRQSPLHF. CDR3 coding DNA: TGTGCCAGCAGCCATCGACAGTCACCCCTCCACTTT.

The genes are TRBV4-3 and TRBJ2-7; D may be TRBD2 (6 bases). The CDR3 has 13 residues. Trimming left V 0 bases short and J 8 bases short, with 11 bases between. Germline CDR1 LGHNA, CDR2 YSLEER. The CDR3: CASSQDHGRQQYF. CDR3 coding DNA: TGCGCCAGCAGCCAAGATCATGGGAGGCAGCAGTACTTC.

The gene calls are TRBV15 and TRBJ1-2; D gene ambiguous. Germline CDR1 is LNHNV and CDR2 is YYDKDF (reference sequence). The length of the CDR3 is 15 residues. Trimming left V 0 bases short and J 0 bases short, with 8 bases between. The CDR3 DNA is TGTGCCACCAGCAGAGATGTGGACTCTAACTATGGCTACACCTTC. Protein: CATSRDVDSNYGYTF.